The subject of this entry is one T cell receptor (beta chain). Looked up from germline, CDR1 is LNHDA and CDR2 is SQIVND (reference sequence). The trim removed 6 bases at V and 3 bases at J, leaving 5 bases unmatched. CDR3 length: 15 amino acids. TCRdb keeps only in-frame clones here, not all; method: immunoSEQ multiplex PCR. The table includes roughly 230,000 clones, about four fifths detected once. This sample was taken from a study of blood T cell repertoires in COVID-19. Individuals drawn from about 26 US areas were about 18 to 90 years old. The chain joins TRBV19 to TRBJ1-1, with 12 positions matching TRBD1. The material sequenced was PBMCs or T cells enriched from blood (not recorded which). The origin of this receptor is a woman in her sixties who had recovered from COVID-19. Here the CDR3 reads CASSRGQGADTEAFF. Written as DNA, the CDR3 is TGTGCCAGTAGCCGGGGACAGGGGGCGGACACTGAAGCTTTCTTT.